Presented here are 13 T cell receptor beta chains from one specimen sequenced in a study of early T cells in non-severe SARS-CoV-2 infection listed by TCRdb under 2021. Receptor amplification or capture employed 5' RACE. Sequencing took place on a NextSeq 500. The public reads were run again by TCRdb, first through fastp at Q25 and then through MiXCR, and only productive beta chains were kept. Merged by CDR3 protein, the rows form single entries marked with the most common genes and DNA. The table for this sample lists tens of thousands of distinct CDR3 sequences; about an eighth of them were counted only once. The ten top clones hold about 4.3% of the sample. The specimen sequenced was whole blood. These TCRs come from an adult who was a healthcare worker with PCR-confirmed SARS-CoV-2 infection or an uninfected control (not recorded which).

Only a few counts were recorded for this clonotype. The rearrangement links TRBV12-3 or TRBV12-4 to TRBJ1-1, with 8 bases matching TRBD1. The V segment lost 4 bases and the J segment 6 bases; nucleotides outside the gene matches: 1. This CDR3 comprises 12 residues. The DNA of the CDR3 is TGTGCCAGCAGTTCAGGGGGCGCTGAAGCTTTCTTT. Translation gives CASSSGGAEAFF.

This clonotype was recorded many times. The rearrangement joins TRBV7-2 to TRBJ1-2; 7 positions match TRBD1. There are 17 residues in the CDR3. CDR1 is SGHTA and CDR2 is FQGNSA in the germline V gene. V was pared by 3 bases and J by 0 bases, with 10 bases of the junction left unmatched. The DNA for the CDR3 is TGTGCCAGCAGCTTTTCTGGGACAGACACATCTAACTATGGCTACACCTTC. It is translated as CASSFSGTDTSNYGYTF.

In its sample, this clonotype was seen once. The chain employs TRBV11-2 and TRBJ2-5; 7 bases align to TRBD1. Germline V gene data show CDR1 as SGHAT and CDR2 as FQNNGV. The CDR3 loop spans 14 amino acids. V trimming: 6 bases; J trimming: 2 bases; junction bases outside the gene matches: 6. The CDR3 here is CASRLGQEQETQYF. The CDR3, as DNA: TGTGCCAGCAGACTCGGACAGGAACAAGAGACCCAGTACTTC.

The chain carries TRBV5-1 and TRBJ1-1, with a tentative D call TRBD1 (6 bases). Germline CDR1 is SGHRS and CDR2 is YFSETQ. The CDR3 contains 16 residues. Trimming stripped 4 bases from V and 1 base from J, with 17 bases between. The CDR3 sequence is CASSLAGRGQNTEAFF. Here the CDR3 DNA reads TGCGCCAGCAGCCTGGCCGGGAGGGGACAGAACACTGAAGCTTTCTTT.

This clonotype has a count of ten or more. This chain joins TRBV6-5 and TRBJ2-7; 8 bases are shared with TRBD1. The CDR3 runs 15 residues. J gave up 4 bases and V 4 bases, and 9 bases lay outside the gene matches. The germline gives CDR1 MNHEY, CDR2 SVGAGI. Here the CDR3 DNA reads TGTGCCAGCAGTTTCAGGACAGGGACGAGGTACGAGCAGTACTTC. It yields the protein CASSFRTGTRYEQYF.

Many counts were recorded for this clonotype. The CDR3 protein is CASSQLAGMNTGELFF. CDR3 coding DNA: TGTGCCAGCAGCCAACTAGCGGGGATGAACACCGGGGAGCTGTTTTTT. V gene TRBV11-2 combines with J gene TRBJ2-2, with 10 positions matching TRBD2. Per the germline V gene, CDR1 is SGHAT and CDR2 is FQNNGV. This CDR3 has 16 residues. V shed 5 bases, J shed 1 base, and the junction held 4 bases outside the gene matches.

This chain connects TRBV5-4 to TRBJ1-6, with TRBD1 as a possible D gene (5 bases). This CDR3 has 14 amino acids. CDR1 is SGHNT, CDR2 YYREEE, per germline (reference sequence). V gave up 3 bases and J gave up 9 bases, with 13 bases separating them. The CDR3 nucleotides are TGTGCCAGCAGCTCGGTCGGGGCGAGTTCACCCCTCCACTTT. This translates into CASSSVGASSPLHF.

This clonotype was observed a few times. V is TRBV11-3 and J is TRBJ2-1; 7 nucleotides agree with TRBD2. Germline CDR1 SGHNT, CDR2 YENEEA. The J segment lost 4 bases and the V segment lost 2 bases, leaving 8 bases of the junction unmatched. The CDR3 is 16 residues long. The CDR3 nucleotides read TGTGCCAGCAGCTTATATGGGGGGGGTCTTTACAATGAGCAGTTCTTC. The encoded protein is CASSLYGGGLYNEQFF.

In DNA, the CDR3 is TGCAGTGCTAGCGAGGAGACAGGGTGGCAAGAGACCCAGTACTTC. It is translated as CSASEETGWQETQYF. The V and J genes are TRBV20-1 and TRBJ2-5; 7 bases match TRBD1. CDR1 is DFQATT, CDR2 SNEGSKA, per germline (reference sequence). J was trimmed by 2 bases and V by 3 bases; bases with no gene match: 9. CDR3 size: 15 residues.

This chain links TRBV11-2 with TRBJ1-1, with D tentatively TRBD1 (6 bases). The CDR3 has 13 amino acids. Per germline, CDR1 SGHAT and CDR2 FQNNGV. Trimming removed 4 bases from V and 1 base from J, with 7 bases in between. The CDR3 region is CASSWTENTEAFF. In nucleotides, the CDR3 is TGTGCCAGCAGCTGGACAGAGAACACTGAAGCTTTCTTT. Full variable domain (outside the CDR3, taken from reference TRBV11-2 and TRBJ1-1): EAGVAQSPRYKIIEKRQSVAFWCNPISGHATLYWYQQILGQGPKLLIQFQNNGVVDDSQLPKDRFSAERLKGVDSTLKIQPAKLEDSAVYLCASSWTENTEAFFGQGTRLTVV.

The rearrangement joins TRBV6-6 to TRBJ2-3; 7 bases agree with TRBD2. V lost 8 bases to trimming and J lost 4 bases; unmatched junction nucleotides: 12. The CDR3 runs to 15 residues. Germline values: CDR1 MNHNY, CDR2 SVGAGI (reference sequence). CDR3 nucleotides: TGTGCCAGCCCACCCAGCGGGGCTATATCAGATACGCAGTATTTT. Protein product: CASPPSGAISDTQYF.

This clonotype has ten or more counts. The rearrangement joins TRBV2 to TRBJ2-7; perhaps TRBD2 as D (5 bases). Germline CDR1 and CDR2: SNHLY and FYNNEI. The CDR3 covers 17 residues. The V end was cut by 7 bases, the J end by 3 bases, with 25 bases between. The CDR3 DNA sequence: TGTGCCAGCAATCGGGGTGAAGTTTTTGGGGAACACTACGAGCAGTACTTC. Protein sequence: CASNRGEVFGEHYEQYF.

The CDR3 nucleotides are TGTGCCAGCAGCAAGACGGGGCGGGAGAACACTGAAGCTTTCTTT. Translated, it gives CASSKTGRENTEAFF. This chain links TRBV21-1 with TRBJ1-1; the table's D gene call, TRBD1, was not cross checked with the DNA. TRBV21-1 is listed as a pseudogene. The CDR3 has 15 residues.